This paragraph covers one TCR beta chain sequence. The antigen is undetermined. V lost 6 bases to trimming and J lost 1 base, with 12 bases between them. CDR3 length: 15 amino acids. This record comes from a study of T-cell reconstitution after alpha-beta-depleted transplantation in children. Whole-study findings and limits: Elevated TCRbeta diversity at day 60 was traced, in some patients, to surviving recipient T cells and thymic progenitors. By one year post-transplant, T-cell counts and diversity largely arose from T cells that were newly produced.

During its preparation, the TCRbeta library received unique molecular identifiers. TCRdb called the PCR reads again in MiXCR, with one record for every CDR3 protein. The sample gives about 1,000,000 distinct CDR3 sequences, 25% to 35% of which show up once; 28% is in the top ten. Material: PBMCs, mostly from graft donor cells, obtained 360 days after TCRalphabeta/CD19-depleted stem cell transplant. The V gene is TRBV12-3 or TRBV12-4, the J gene TRBJ2-2; D possibly corresponds to TRBD1 (5 bases). The clonotype originates from a boy under two years old who had a stem cell transplant for SCID, so the T cells may come from the graft donor. The CDR3 DNA reads TGTGCCAGCAGCTTCCTTACAGGGAACACCGGGGAGCTGTTTTTT. Translating it yields CASSFLTGNTGELFF.